This T cell receptor (beta chain) was documented in a study of blood T cell repertoires in COVID-19. About the study: In each case, the material was cDNA or gDNA derived from T cells, B-cell-depleted T cells, or PBMCs.

This study enrolled people aged about 18 to 100 from about 24 US geographic areas. The study assigned cohorts using participant-reported clinical history. Profiled with immunoSEQ multiplex PCR; TCRdb holds only in-frame clones, not every one. The sample lists roughly 450,000 clones; about 90% were seen once. The V end was cut by 6 bases, the J end by 2 bases, with 16 bases between. The CDR3 loop spans 16 amino acids. CDR1 is MNHEY and CDR2 is SVGEGT in the germline V gene. The J gene is TRBJ1-4, the V gene TRBV6-2 or TRBV6-3; possibly TRBD1 for D (5 bases). The sample comprised PBMCs or T cells enriched from blood (not recorded which). The TCR was taken from a man between 18 and 35 years old who had recovered from COVID-19. The CDR3 is CASSPRFGATNEKLFF. The CDR3 nucleotides are TGTGCCAGCAGCCCTCGATTTGGGGCGACTAATGAAAAACTGTTTTTT.